The clone carrying this TCR beta chain appeared once. Its antigen is still unknown. The data were taken from a study of cytomegalovirus exposure and HLA in healthy donors. PCR used 60 Vbeta primers and 13 Jbeta primers. Original data processing: A follow-up analysis tallied some 80 million unique TCR beta chains, roughly 11 million shared. The assay was immunoSEQ multiplex PCR, and TCRdb's table has in-frame clones only and misses some. That table furnishes V, J and clone size, whereas the DNA furnished D and trimming. The table includes 150,000 to 200,000 clones, around 68% detected once. Findings and caveats of the study: Productive rates of about 90% or about 30% were seen for most TCR beta V segments in an earlier analysis.

When sampled, the donors appeared nominally healthy, though they likely had unrecorded immune exposures. The sample comprised PBMCs. The TCR was taken from a man between 50 and 59 years old in good health and CMV-seronegative.

The CDR3 here is CASRGGVSNQPQHF. CDR3 sequence (DNA): TGTGCCAGCAGGGGGGGTGTGAGCAATCAGCCCCAGCATTTT. This chain uses TRBV28 with TRBJ1-5, with D maybe TRBD1 (5 bases). The V and J ends lost 6 bases and 1 base respectively, with 10 bases between them. Germline V CDR1 and CDR2: MDHEN, SYDVKM. The CDR3 sequence is 14 residues long.